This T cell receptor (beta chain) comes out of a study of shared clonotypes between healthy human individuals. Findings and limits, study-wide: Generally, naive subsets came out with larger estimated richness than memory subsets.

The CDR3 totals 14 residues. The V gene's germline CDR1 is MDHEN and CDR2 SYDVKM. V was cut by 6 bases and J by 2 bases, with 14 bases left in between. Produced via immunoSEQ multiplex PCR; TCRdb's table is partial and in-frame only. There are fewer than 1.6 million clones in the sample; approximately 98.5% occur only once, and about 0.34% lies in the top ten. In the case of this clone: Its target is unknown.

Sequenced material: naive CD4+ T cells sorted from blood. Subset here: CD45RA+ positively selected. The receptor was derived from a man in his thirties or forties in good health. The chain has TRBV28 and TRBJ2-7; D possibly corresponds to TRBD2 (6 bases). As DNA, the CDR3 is TGTGCCAGCAGAGCGGGCCTGATCCCCTACGAGCAGTACTTC. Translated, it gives CASRAGLIPYEQYF.